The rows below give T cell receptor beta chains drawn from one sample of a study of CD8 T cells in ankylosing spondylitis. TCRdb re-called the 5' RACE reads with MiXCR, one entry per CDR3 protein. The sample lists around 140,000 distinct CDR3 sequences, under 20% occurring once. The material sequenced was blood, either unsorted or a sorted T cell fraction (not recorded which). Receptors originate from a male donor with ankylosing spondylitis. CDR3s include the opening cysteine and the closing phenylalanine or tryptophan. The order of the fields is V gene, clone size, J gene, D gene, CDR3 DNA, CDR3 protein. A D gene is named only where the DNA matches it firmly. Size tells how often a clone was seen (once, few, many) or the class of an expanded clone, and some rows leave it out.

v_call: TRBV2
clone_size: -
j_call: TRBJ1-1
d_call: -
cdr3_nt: TGTGCCAGCAGGGCGGGTGAAGCTTTCTTT
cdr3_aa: CASRAGEAFF

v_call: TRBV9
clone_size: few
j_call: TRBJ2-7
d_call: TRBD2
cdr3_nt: TGTGCCAGCAGCGCCTCCGGACTAGTCTCCTACGAGCAGTACTTC
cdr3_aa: CASSASGLVSYEQYF

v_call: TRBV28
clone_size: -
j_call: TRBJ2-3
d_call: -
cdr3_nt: TGTGCCAGCAGTCTCCAGGACAGTGGTTGGGATACGCAGTATTTT
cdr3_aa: CASSLQDSGWDTQYF

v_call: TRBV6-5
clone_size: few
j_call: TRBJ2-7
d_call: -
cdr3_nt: TGTGCCAGCAGTAACCATCGCCTATCGGTAGCCTACGAGCAGTACTTC
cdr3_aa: CASSNHRLSVAYEQYF

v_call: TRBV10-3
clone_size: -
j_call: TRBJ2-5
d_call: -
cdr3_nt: TGTGCCATCAGGCCTGGTCCGGGACTTTCCGTTGCGGAGACCCAGTACTTC
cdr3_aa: CAIRPGPGLSVAETQYF

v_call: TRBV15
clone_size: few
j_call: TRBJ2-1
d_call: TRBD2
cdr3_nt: TGTGCCACCAGCAGAGATCCCGGACTAGCGGGAGCTGGTAATGAGCAGTTCTTC
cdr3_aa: CATSRDPGLAGAGNEQFF

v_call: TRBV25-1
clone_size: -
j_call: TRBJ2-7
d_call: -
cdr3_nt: TGTGCCAGCAGTGAATTAGGCTCCTACGAGCAGTACTTC
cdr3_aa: CASSELGSYEQYF

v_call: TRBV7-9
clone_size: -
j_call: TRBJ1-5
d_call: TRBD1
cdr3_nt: TGTGCCAGCAGCCCCGACAGGGGCAATCAGCCCCAGCATTTT
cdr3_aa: CASSPDRGNQPQHF

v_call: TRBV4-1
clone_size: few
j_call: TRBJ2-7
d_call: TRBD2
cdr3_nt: TGCGCCAGCAGCCAAGGCGGCGGGAGCATCGGCTACGAGCAGTACTTC
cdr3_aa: CASSQGGGSIGYEQYF

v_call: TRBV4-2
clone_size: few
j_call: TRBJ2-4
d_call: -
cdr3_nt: TGTGCCAGCAGTAAGGGGGACAAAAACATTCAGTACTTC
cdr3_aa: CASSKGDKNIQYF

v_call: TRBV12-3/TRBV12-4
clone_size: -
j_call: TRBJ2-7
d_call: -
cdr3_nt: TGTGCCAGCAGTTTAGCCACCGAGCAGTACTTC
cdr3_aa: CASSLATEQYF

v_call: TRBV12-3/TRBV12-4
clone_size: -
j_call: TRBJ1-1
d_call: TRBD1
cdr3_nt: TGTGCCAGCAGCTATGGGACAGCTGTAACTGAAGCTTTCTTT
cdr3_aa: CASSYGTAVTEAFF

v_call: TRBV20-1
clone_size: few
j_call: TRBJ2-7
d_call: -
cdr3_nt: TGCAGTGTGGTAGCTGGCGAGCAGTACTTC
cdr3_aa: CSVVAGEQYF

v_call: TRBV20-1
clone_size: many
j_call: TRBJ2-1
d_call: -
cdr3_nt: TGCAGTGCTAGCGGGGAGTGGTTGCCAAGGTCCTACAATGAGCAGTTCTTC
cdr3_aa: CSASGEWLPRSYNEQFF

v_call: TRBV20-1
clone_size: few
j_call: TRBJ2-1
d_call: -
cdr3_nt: TGCAGTGCTAGAGACCGTAGCGGGAGACAGGGGAATGAGCAGTTCTTC
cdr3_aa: CSARDRSGRQGNEQFF

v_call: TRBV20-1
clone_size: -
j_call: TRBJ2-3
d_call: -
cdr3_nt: TGCAGTGCTAGCGGGGACTCCACAGATACGCAGTATTTT
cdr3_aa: CSASGDSTDTQYF

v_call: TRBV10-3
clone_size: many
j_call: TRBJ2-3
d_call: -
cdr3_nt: TGTGCCATCAGTGAAAGCACAGATAATACGCAGTATTTT
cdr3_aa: CAISESTDNTQYF

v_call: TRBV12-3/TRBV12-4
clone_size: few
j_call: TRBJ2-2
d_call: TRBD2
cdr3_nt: TGTGCCAGCAGTTTAGCGGGAGGGAACGGGGAGCTGTTTTTT
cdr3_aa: CASSLAGGNGELFF